A single sample is the source of the 11 T cell receptor beta chains below, sequenced in a study of cytomegalovirus exposure and HLA in healthy donors. PCR employed 60 Vbeta and 13 Jbeta primers. This table comes from immunoSEQ multiplex PCR, and its TCRdb copy is limited to in-frame clones, with some not included. The sample carries 90,000 to 100,000 clones, approximately 71% recorded once. Sequencing used PBMCs. The receptors originated from a female donor in good health and CMV-seronegative.

J is TRBJ2-2 and V is TRBV9; TRBD1 matches 9 bases. The CDR3 has 16 amino acids. Germline V CDR1 and CDR2: SGDLS, YYNGEE. J gave up 6 bases and V 3 bases, and 9 bases lay outside the gene matches. The CDR3 DNA sequence: TGTGCCAGCAGCGGTATAGGGACAGGGAGAGCCGGGGAGCTGTTTTTT. Translating gives CASSGIGTGRAGELFF.

The DNA of the CDR3 is TGTGCCAGCAGCCGGAAGGACACTCGCACAGATACGCAGTATTTT. Amino acids: CASSRKDTRTDTQYF. The chain couples TRBV6-5 to TRBJ2-3, with a weak D call TRBD1 (5 bases). Trimming stripped 6 bases from V and 1 base from J, with 14 bases between. The CDR3 is 15 residues long. Germline V gene lookup returns CDR1 MNHEY and CDR2 SVGAGI.

The chain combines TRBV7-2 with TRBJ2-7; 10 nucleotides align to TRBD1. Germline V CDR1 and CDR2: SGHTA, FQGNSA. V trimming: 4 bases; J trimming: 3 bases; junction bases outside the gene matches: 3. The CDR3 runs 14 residues. The CDR3 DNA reads TGTGCCAGCAGCTCGACAGGGGGCGGCTACGAGCAGTACTTC. This gives the protein CASSSTGGGYEQYF.

V gene TRBV28 combines with J gene TRBJ2-2, with D possibly matching TRBD1 (6 bases). Trimming pared 6 bases from V and 6 bases from J, leaving 17 bases between. CDR1 is MDHEN and CDR2 is SYDVKM in the germline V gene. This CDR3 has 15 amino acids. The CDR3 coding sequence is TGTGCCAGCAGGTTTACAGGGAAACGGCCCGGGGAGCTGTTTTTT. Amino acids: CASRFTGKRPGELFF.

The rearrangement joins TRBV19 to TRBJ2-5; D is unresolved. The CDR3 runs to 13 residues. Trimming removed 5 bases from V and 5 bases from J, with 12 bases in between. Germline loops: CDR1 LNHDA, CDR2 SQIVND (reference sequence). CDR3 DNA: TGTGCCAGTAGTTACACGACTCGGGAGACCCAGTACTTC. Translation gives CASSYTTRETQYF. Combining the CDR3 with reference TRBV19 and TRBJ2-5 gives the whole variable domain DGGITQSPKYLFRKEGQNVTLSCEQNLNHDAMYWYRQDPGQGLRLIYYSQIVNDFQKGDIAEGYSVSREKKESFPLTVTSAQKNPTAFYLCASSYTTRETQYFGPGTRLLVL.

This clone came up a few times. This sequence joins TRBV28 and TRBJ1-1; no clear D. CDR3 length equals 12 residues. Germline loops: CDR1 MDHEN, CDR2 SYDVKM. V gave up 7 bases and J gave up 5 bases, with 11 bases separating them. This CDR3 reads CASNRGRTEAFF. The CDR3 nucleotides read TGTGCCAGCAACAGAGGGAGGACTGAAGCTTTCTTT.

J is TRBJ1-5 and V is TRBV2; D is uncertain. V lost 7 bases and J 5 bases, leaving 12 bases between the germline ends. Germline V gene lookup returns CDR1 SNHLY and CDR2 FYNNEI. The CDR3 sequence is 13 residues long. CDR3 nucleotides: TGTGCCAGCACCCGACTATTGGATCAGCCCCAGCATTTT. Protein product: CASTRLLDQPQHF.

V and J are TRBV7-8 and TRBJ2-3, with D perhaps matching TRBD2 (5 bases). This CDR3 has 14 amino acids. CDR1 is SGHVS and CDR2 is FQNEAQ in the germline V gene. V was cut by 1 base and J by 7 bases, with 12 bases left in between. CDR3 DNA sequence: TGTGCCAGCAGCTTAGAACGGGGTAGAAATACGCAGTATTTT. Its protein product is CASSLERGRNTQYF. The whole variable domain, filled in from reference TRBV7-8 and TRBJ2-3, reads GAGVSQSPRYKVAKRGQDVALRCDPISGHVSLFWYQQALGQGPEFLTYFQNEAQLDKSGLPSDRFFAERPEGSVSTLKIQRTQQEDSAVYLCASSLERGRNTQYFGPGTRLTVL.

Only a few counts were recorded for this clone. An end of the junction does not agree with germline; a read error may underlie this. V gene TRBV7-7 combines with J gene TRBJ2-7, with a possible D match to TRBD2 (6 bases). CDR1 is SSHAT, CDR2 FNYEAQ, per germline (reference sequence). CDR3 length: 14 amino acids. CDR3 in amino acids: CASSLGEADHEQYF. CDR3 DNA sequence: TGTGCTAGCAGCTTAGGGGAGGCGGACCACGAGCAGTACTTC.

The chain joins TRBV2 to TRBJ1-1; no firm D call. There are 13 residues in the CDR3. Germline CDR1 SNHLY, CDR2 FYNNEI. The germline V and J ends were trimmed by 7 bases and 0 bases, with 9 bases remaining between them. The CDR3 sequence is CASTLYMNTEAFF. The DNA for the CDR3 is TGTGCCAGCACCCTCTATATGAACACTGAAGCTTTCTTT.

This clone was seen once. The J gene is TRBJ2-5, the V gene TRBV27; tentative D call: TRBD2 (5 bases). Per the germline V gene, CDR1 is MNHEY and CDR2 is SMNVEV (reference sequence). Trimming left V 5 bases short and J 3 bases short, with 7 bases between. The CDR3 is made up of 12 amino acids. CDR3 in amino acids: CASSGAEETQYF. The CDR3 DNA sequence: TGTGCCAGCAGTGGAGCGGAAGAGACCCAGTACTTC.